These 8 T cell receptor beta chains came from one sample sequenced in a study of shared clonotypes between healthy human individuals. Method: immunoSEQ multiplex PCR; TCRdb's copy keeps in-frame clones and lacks some. The sample contains about 1.1 million clones, about four fifths of which appear only once. Sequenced material: memory CD4+ T cells from PBMCs. Noted subset: CD45RA-negative fraction. These receptors all stem from a man between 18 and 29 years old in good health. Some clones in this sample may be carry-over from other donors' samples.

V and J are TRBV25-1 and TRBJ1-3, with a tentative D call TRBD1 (6 bases). The CDR3 contains 16 residues. Trimming left V 2 bases short and J 0 bases short, with 11 bases between. The germline V gene encodes CDR1 MGHDK and CDR2 SYGVNS. DNA of the CDR3: TGTGCCAGCAGTGAAAGGGGGGCTTACTCTGGAAACACCATATATTTT. Amino acids: CASSERGAYSGNTIYF.

CDR3 in amino acids: CASSQGSNQPQHF. The CDR3 coding sequence is TGTGCCAGCAGTCAGGGGAGCAATCAGCCCCAGCATTTT. The chain uses TRBV7-3 and TRBJ1-5; perhaps TRBD1 as D (6 bases). This CDR3 contains 13 residues. Germline CDR1 is SGHTA and CDR2 is FQGTGA. V lost 6 bases, J lost 1 base, and 7 bases lay in between.

This clone was picked up one time. The CDR3 sequence: CASSDRVATNEKLFF. The DNA of the CDR3 is TGTGCCAGCAGCGACAGGGTTGCAACTAATGAAAAACTGTTTTTT. The genes are TRBV7-8 and TRBJ1-4, with TRBD1 matching over 7 bases. Per germline, CDR1 SGHVS and CDR2 FQNEAQ. CDR3 length equals 15 residues. With V trimmed by 5 bases and J by 0 bases, 3 bases remained unmatched. Drawing the rest from reference TRBV7-8 and TRBJ1-4, the complete variable domain is GAGVSQSPRYKVAKRGQDVALRCDPISGHVSLFWYQQALGQGPEFLTYFQNEAQLDKSGLPSDRFFAERPEGSVSTLKIQRTQQEDSAVYLCASSDRVATNEKLFFGSGTQLSVL.

This clone has just one count. The chain is built from TRBV5-8 and TRBJ1-2, with D possibly TRBD1 on 5 matching bases. Trimming removed 5 bases from V and 1 base from J, with 15 bases in between. Looked up from germline, CDR1 is SGHTS and CDR2 is YDEGEE. This CDR3 has 15 residues. CDR3 loop: CASRNPGTGNYGYTF. The CDR3 nucleotides read TGTGCCAGCAGGAACCCCGGGACGGGTAACTATGGCTACACCTTC.

The chain is built from TRBV4-2 and TRBJ1-1; D gene uncertain. The germline V and J ends were trimmed by 0 bases and 5 bases, with 7 bases remaining between them. Germline V gives CDR1 LGHNA, CDR2 YNFKEQ. This CDR3 is built from 13 residues. The CDR3 here is CASSQDVGTEAFF. The CDR3 nucleotides read TGTGCCAGCAGCCAAGATGTGGGGACTGAAGCTTTCTTT.

This sequence joins TRBV29-1 and TRBJ2-7; maybe TRBD1 (6 bases). CDR1 SQVTM and CDR2 ANQGSEA come from the germline V gene. The CDR3 consists of 14 residues. V shed 5 bases and J shed 3 bases, with 17 bases lying between them. CDR3 bases: TGCAGCGTTCGGACGGGACAAGTTCACTACGAGCAGTACTTC. It codes for CSVRTGQVHYEQYF.

The chain joins TRBV30 to TRBJ1-3, with a possible D match to TRBD1 (6 bases). Germline CDR1 is GTSNPN and CDR2 is SVGIG (reference sequence). Trimming stripped 5 bases from V and 6 bases from J, with 20 bases between. The CDR3 extends over 15 amino acids. The CDR3 protein is CAWDPGQPNLNTIYF. The CDR3 nucleotides are TGTGCCTGGGACCCGGGACAACCAAACCTAAACACCATATATTTT.

The genes are TRBV7-9 and TRBJ2-4; the match to TRBD2 covers 7 bases. With V trimmed by 4 bases and J by 0 bases, 9 bases remained unmatched. Per the germline V gene, CDR1 is SEHNR and CDR2 is FQNEAQ (reference sequence). The CDR3 sequence is 17 residues long. Here the CDR3 DNA reads TGTGCCAGCAGCTCCCCCCAGGGAGGGCTAGCCAAAAACATTCAGTACTTC. Translated, it gives CASSSPQGGLAKNIQYF. The entire variable domain, with the rest obtained from reference TRBV7-9 and TRBJ2-4, is as follows: DTGVSQNPRHKITKRGQNVTFRCDPISEHNRLYWYRQTLGQGPEFLTYFQNEAQLEKSRLLSDRFSAERPKGSFSTLEIQRTEQGDSAMYLCASSSPQGGLAKNIQYFGAGTRLSVL.